One and the same sample provided the 16 T cell receptor beta chains below, sequenced in a study of blood T cell repertoires in COVID-19. Using immunoSEQ multiplex PCR, the repertoire was profiled, and TCRdb retains in-frame clones only, with some absent. This table has about 270,000 clones, over 80% appearing once. Material for sequencing was PBMCs or T cells enriched from blood (not recorded which). These receptors originate from a woman aged 25 to 39 with acute COVID-19.

The V call is TRBV7-9, the J call TRBJ2-2; D is possibly TRBD2 (6 bases). The CDR3 contains 15 residues. With 1 base removed from V and 4 bases from J, the gap between germline ends came to 10 bases. Germline V lookup: CDR1 SEHNR, CDR2 FQNEAQ (reference sequence). CDR3 protein: CASSLGGTATGELFF. CDR3 DNA sequence: TGTGCCAGCAGCTTAGGGGGGACTGCCACCGGGGAGCTGTTTTTT.

This rearrangement joins TRBV14 to TRBJ1-1; TRBD1 might be the D (5 bases). V lost 5 bases to trimming and J lost 0 bases, with 13 bases between them. The CDR3 extends over 15 amino acids. The germline gives CDR1 SGHDN, CDR2 FVKESK. For the CDR3, the DNA is TGTGCCAGCAGCGATTTCAGGGCCATGAACACTGAAGCTTTCTTT. It yields the protein CASSDFRAMNTEAFF.

The J gene is TRBJ2-2, the V gene TRBV20-1; D not resolved. This CDR3 is built from 12 residues. CDR1 is DFQATT, CDR2 SNEGSKA, per germline (reference sequence). V was clipped by 3 bases and J by 6 bases, with 8 bases between them. The CDR3 loop reads CSASVEAGELFF. CDR3 bases: TGCAGTGCTAGTGTTGAGGCCGGGGAGCTGTTTTTT.

The chain recombines TRBV24-1 with TRBJ1-5; no firm D call. The length of the CDR3 is 13 residues. Germline V gene sequence: CDR1 KGHDR, CDR2 SFDVKD. Trimming took off 5 bases at V and 4 bases at J, with 8 bases between the two ends. CDR3 bases: TGTGCCACCAGTGGCCCGGGGAATCAGCCCCAGCATTTT. This sequence encodes CATSGPGNQPQHF.

The chain recombines TRBV30 with TRBJ1-4; D uncertain. V was trimmed by 2 bases and J by 0 bases, leaving 7 bases between them. Germline V lookup: CDR1 GTSNPN, CDR2 SVGIG (reference sequence). The CDR3 runs 14 residues. CDR3 in amino acids: CAWSLGATNEKLFF. The CDR3 coding sequence is TGTGCCTGGAGTTTAGGAGCAACTAATGAAAAACTGTTTTTT. The whole variable domain, filled in from reference TRBV30 and TRBJ1-4, reads SQTIHQWPATLVQPVGSPLSLECTVEGTSNPNLYWYRQAAGRGLQLLFYSVGIGQISSEVPQNLSASRPQDRQFILSSKKLLLSDSGFYLCAWSLGATNEKLFFGSGTQLSVL.

V gene TRBV19 combines with J gene TRBJ2-1; 8 bases are shared with TRBD2. Germline lookup yields CDR1 LNHDA and CDR2 SQIVND (reference sequence). J gave up 2 bases and V 5 bases, and 2 bases lay outside the gene matches. The CDR3 totals 14 residues. The DNA of the CDR3 is TGTGCCAGTAGTGTTAGCGGGACCTACAATGAGCAGTTCTTC. It is translated as CASSVSGTYNEQFF.

The chain joins TRBV7-9 to TRBJ1-1, with 8 bases fitting TRBD1. V lost 4 bases and J lost 4; bases outside the gene matches: 8. Per germline, CDR1 SEHNR and CDR2 FQNEAQ (reference sequence). The CDR3 totals 15 residues. The CDR3 coding sequence is TGTGCCAGCAGCTCACGGACAGGGTCGGGCACTGAAGCTTTCTTT. The encoded protein is CASSSRTGSGTEAFF.

The table lists this clone with a count of one. The chain links TRBV5-1 to TRBJ2-7, with D maybe TRBD2 (5 bases). The CDR3 runs to 14 residues. V shed 0 bases and J shed 7 bases, with 14 bases lying between them. The germline gives CDR1 SGHRS, CDR2 YFSETQ. CDR3 nucleotide sequence: TGCGCCAGCAGCTTGGGGGTCGGTTCGGGAGAGCAGTACTTC. Residues: CASSLGVGSGEQYF.

The chain couples TRBV28 to TRBJ1-1, with D unclear. Germline V gene sequence: CDR1 MDHEN, CDR2 SYDVKM. V lost 6 bases and J 4 bases, leaving 18 bases between the germline ends. The CDR3 spans 15 residues. CDR3 sequence (DNA): TGTGCCAGCAGCCTTATGCCTAAATTGTCCACTGAAGCTTTCTTT. The encoded protein is CASSLMPKLSTEAFF.

The chain links TRBV10-1 to TRBJ1-4; D is perhaps TRBD1 (5 bases). This CDR3 region has 14 residues. V shed 2 bases and J shed 8 bases, with 12 bases lying between them. Germline values: CDR1 WNHNN, CDR2 SYGVQD (reference sequence). The CDR3 is CASSEDREGEKLFF. In DNA, the CDR3 is TGCGCCAGCAGTGAGGACCGGGAGGGGGAAAAACTGTTTTTT.

This chain connects TRBV28 to TRBJ1-6; 7 nucleotides align to TRBD1. J was trimmed by 7 bases and V by 7 bases; bases with no gene match: 10. CDR1 and CDR2 from the germline V gene are MDHEN and SYDVKM. The CDR3 contains 15 residues. The CDR3 here is CASTKKQGSNSPLHF. In nucleotides, the CDR3 is TGTGCCAGCACCAAAAAACAGGGGAGCAATTCACCCCTCCACTTT.

DNA of the CDR3: TGTGCCACCAGTGGGGCAGCGGGAGTGGGCGAGCAGTACTTC. This codes for CATSGAAGVGEQYF. The J gene is TRBJ2-7, the V gene TRBV24-1, with 8 nucleotides matching TRBD2. Germline CDR1 is KGHDR and CDR2 is SFDVKD. The CDR3 is made up of 14 amino acids. The junction had 8 bases not matched to a gene; V was cut back by 5 bases and J by 6 bases.

This clone was recorded once. The V gene is TRBV6-5, the J gene TRBJ2-7; 9 bases agree with TRBD2. CDR3 size: 16 residues. Unmatched junction bases numbered 9, after V lost 3 bases and J lost 3 bases. Per the germline V gene, CDR1 is MNHEY and CDR2 is SVGAGI. The CDR3 protein is CASSYPRLAEFYEQYF. CDR3 in DNA: TGTGCCAGCAGTTATCCTAGACTAGCGGAGTTCTACGAGCAGTACTTC.

The chain links TRBV10-3 to TRBJ2-1, with a possible D match to TRBD2 (5 bases). Germline CDR1 reads ENHRY; CDR2 reads SYGVKD. The CDR3 runs 15 residues. V was trimmed by 4 bases and J by 5 bases, leaving 15 bases between them. The CDR3: CAISVDEIGDNEQFF. The CDR3 DNA reads TGTGCCATCAGTGTTGACGAGATCGGGGACAATGAGCAGTTCTTC.

The V and J genes are TRBV27 and TRBJ2-1; tentative D call: TRBD2 (6 bases). Looked up from germline, CDR1 is MNHEY and CDR2 is SMNVEV (reference sequence). The CDR3 runs 14 residues. The ends were cut back, 5 bases at V and 3 bases at J, with 11 bases in the middle. The CDR3 sequence: CASSTGTVYNEQFF. CDR3 sequence (DNA): TGTGCCAGCAGTACCGGGACTGTCTACAATGAGCAGTTCTTC.

The chain is built from TRBV28 and TRBJ1-3; the D is unclear. This CDR3 contains 15 residues. Germline CDR1 and CDR2: MDHEN and SYDVKM. Deletions cut 5 bases from V and 4 bases from J, with 15 bases between. As DNA, the CDR3 is TGTGCCAGCAGTGGGCCCCTGGTCCGGGGAAACACCATATATTTT. Translation gives CASSGPLVRGNTIYF.